One sample yielded the 9 T cell receptor beta chains listed below, sequenced in a study of T cell repertoires in aging, cancer and after chemotherapy. Multiplex touch-down PCR with TRB-A/B primers amplified rearranged V-D-J TRB sequences. TCRdb re-analysed the multiplex PCR reads in MiXCR, keeping a single row per CDR3 protein. The profile shows approximately 10,000 distinct CDR3 sequences, roughly 42% of them singletons. Amplification of TCR beta used genomic DNA extracted from peripheral blood. The sample taken for sequencing was blood. The receptors stem from a human donor in good health.

A single count supports this clonotype. The gene calls are TRBV4-2 and TRBJ1-2; TRBD1 agrees at 7 bases. The CDR3 totals 13 residues. CDR1 LGHNA and CDR2 YNFKEQ come from the germline V gene. Losses at the gene ends were 2 bases for V and 4 bases for J; bases not matched to a gene: 1. Here the CDR3 DNA reads TGTGCCAGCAGCCAATCAGGGGGCTATGGCTACACCTTC. Encoded protein: CASSQSGGYGYTF.

The CDR3 is CASSPSVGYGYTF. The CDR3 DNA is TGTGCCAGCAGTCCAAGTGTAGGCTATGGCTACACCTTC. J is TRBJ1-2 and V is TRBV6-4, with no clear D. Trimming removed 5 bases from V and 4 bases from J, with 11 bases in between. CDR1 MRHNA and CDR2 SNTAGT come from the germline V gene. CDR3 length equals 13 residues.

This clonotype occurred a few times. The V call is TRBV5-4, the J call TRBJ1-2; tentatively, D is TRBD1 (5 bases). Between the trimmed V and J ends, which lost 5 bases and 7 bases, there was a span of 21 bases. CDR3 size: 15 residues. Germline V gives CDR1 SGHNT, CDR2 YYREEE (reference sequence). This CDR3 reads CASSSSAGVRLGYTF. The CDR3 DNA is TGTGCCAGCAGTTCCTCTGCGGGGGTCCGTCTTGGCTACACCTTC.

This rearrangement joins TRBV24-1 to TRBJ2-5, with 7 bases aligning to TRBD1. Germline CDR1 reads KGHDR; CDR2 reads SFDVKD. The CDR3 spans 17 residues. Trimming at V came to 1 base and at J to 2 bases, leaving 9 bases not matched to a gene. The CDR3 nucleotides are TGTGCCACCAGTGATTTAGGGGGCCCCCGCCAACAAGAGACCCAGTACTTC. Amino acids: CATSDLGGPRQQETQYF.

This clonotype was recorded a few times. The chain couples TRBV4-2 to TRBJ1-2, with 11 bases fitting TRBD1. The V gene end was trimmed by 1 base and the J gene end by 5 bases; junction bases not matched to a gene: 6. The CDR3 has 16 amino acids. The germline gives CDR1 LGHNA, CDR2 YNFKEQ. CDR3 coding DNA: TGTGCCAGCAGCCAAGCACTTGGACAGGGGGCTTATGGCTACACCTTC. Its translation is CASSQALGQGAYGYTF.

This clonotype was seen only a few times. V and J are TRBV28 and TRBJ2-7, with 7 positions matching TRBD2. Germline V CDR1 and CDR2: MDHEN, SYDVKM. J was trimmed by 3 bases and V by 2 bases; bases with no gene match: 7. CDR3 length: 15 residues. The CDR3 nucleotides read TGTGCCAGCAGTTTAGTGGCGGGGGACTACTACGAGCAGTACTTC. This codes for CASSLVAGDYYEQYF.

This clonotype is labeled as medium-sized (0.01 to 0.1%). The V gene is TRBV29-1, the J gene TRBJ1-3; 9 bases are shared with TRBD1. The CDR3 is 15 amino acids. Germline assignment: CDR1 SQVTM and CDR2 ANQGSEA. The J segment lost 2 bases and the V segment lost 6 bases, leaving 8 bases of the junction unmatched. The CDR3 loop reads CSVEPGQGPGNTIYF. The CDR3 DNA reads TGCAGCGTCGAGCCGGGACAGGGCCCTGGAAACACCATATATTTT. The full variable domain, in which reference TRBV29-1 and TRBJ1-3 provide the parts outside the CDR3, is SAVISQKPSRDICQRGTSLTIQCQVDSQVTMMFWYRQQPGQSLTLIATANQGSEATYESGFVIDKFPISRPNLTFSTLTVSNMSPEDSSIYLCSVEPGQGPGNTIYFGEGSWLTVV.

This chain connects TRBV28 to TRBJ2-2, with D perhaps matching TRBD1 (5 bases). Deletions cut 8 bases from V and 2 bases from J, with 12 bases between. This CDR3 contains 14 residues. CDR1 MDHEN and CDR2 SYDVKM come from the germline V gene. CDR3 nucleotides: TGTGCCAGCTTAAGGGGCATTAACACCGGGGAGCTGTTTTTT. Translated: CASLRGINTGELFF.

The chain joins TRBV15 to TRBJ2-2, with a possible D match to TRBD2 (6 bases). This CDR3 region has 12 residues. The germline V and J ends were trimmed by 5 bases and 5 bases, with 6 bases remaining between them. Germline CDR1 LNHNV, CDR2 YYDKDF (reference sequence). The DNA for the CDR3 is TGTGCCACCAGCCGGGGGACCGGGGAGCTGTTTTTT. It translates to CATSRGTGELFF. Looking up the rest from reference TRBV15 and TRBJ2-2 gives the full variable domain: DAMVIQNPRYQVTQFGKPVTLSCSQTLNHNVMYWYQQKSSQAPKLLFHYYDKDFNNEADTPDNFQSRRPNTSFCFLDIRSPGLGDTAMYLCATSRGTGELFFGEGSRLTVL.